What follows is one T cell receptor (beta chain) and its context. The antigen remains unidentified. It was CD45RO-negative cells, positively selected for CCR7, that made up naive CD8 cells, with terminally differentiated effector memory CD45RA+ cells excluded. Free of recent acute infections or vaccinations, the donors were healthy HIV-negative adults. Genomic DNA (from each subset) was split evenly across several immunoSEQ plates. Profiling relied on immunoSEQ multiplex PCR, and the TCRdb table lists in-frame clones only, not all of them. This table holds about 680,000 clones, about 90% found once. The data were taken from a study of shared clonotypes between healthy human individuals. There are 14 residues in the CDR3. V gave up 3 bases and J gave up 7 bases; unmatched junction bases: 8. In germline, CDR1 is MNHEY, CDR2 SMNVEV (reference sequence). Notes on the study in general: Incomplete sequencing of sorted subsets was indicated by rarefaction despite large depth.

This TCR was sampled from a man younger than 40 in good health. The genes are TRBV27 and TRBJ1-2; 7 bases are a match to TRBD1. The specimen was naive CD8+ T cells sorted from blood. In DNA form, the CDR3 reads TGTGCCAGCAGTTTTACCTCAGGGGGTCGTGGCTACACCTTC. Translated: CASSFTSGGRGYTF.